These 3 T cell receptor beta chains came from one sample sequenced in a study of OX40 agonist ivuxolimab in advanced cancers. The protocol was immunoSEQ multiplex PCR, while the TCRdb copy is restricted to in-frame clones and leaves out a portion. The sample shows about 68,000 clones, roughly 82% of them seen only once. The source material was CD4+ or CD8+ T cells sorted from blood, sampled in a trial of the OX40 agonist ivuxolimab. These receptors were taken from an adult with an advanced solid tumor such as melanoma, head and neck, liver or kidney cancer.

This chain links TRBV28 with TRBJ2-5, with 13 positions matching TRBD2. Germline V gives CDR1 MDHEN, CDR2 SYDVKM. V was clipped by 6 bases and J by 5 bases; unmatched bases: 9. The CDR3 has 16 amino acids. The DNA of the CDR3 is TGTGCCAGCAGCACCCCCGGGACTAGCGGGATCGAGACCCAGTACTTC. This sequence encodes CASSTPGTSGIETQYF.

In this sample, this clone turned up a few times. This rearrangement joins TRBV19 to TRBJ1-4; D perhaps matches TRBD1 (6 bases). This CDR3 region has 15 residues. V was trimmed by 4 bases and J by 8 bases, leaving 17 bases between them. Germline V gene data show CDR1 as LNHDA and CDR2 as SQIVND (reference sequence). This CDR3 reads CASSTLRDTREKLFF. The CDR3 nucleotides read TGTGCCAGTAGTACCCTGAGGGACACTCGGGAAAAACTGTTTTTT.

CDR3 coding DNA: TGTGCCATCAGTGGGGGACTAGCGGGAGGGAACTACAATGAGCAGTTCTTC. Protein sequence: CAISGGLAGGNYNEQFF. J is TRBJ2-1 and V is TRBV10-3; TRBD2 agrees at 16 bases. Germline assignment: CDR1 ENHRY and CDR2 SYGVKD. The CDR3 runs to 17 residues. The trim removed 4 bases at V and 3 bases at J, leaving 3 bases unmatched.